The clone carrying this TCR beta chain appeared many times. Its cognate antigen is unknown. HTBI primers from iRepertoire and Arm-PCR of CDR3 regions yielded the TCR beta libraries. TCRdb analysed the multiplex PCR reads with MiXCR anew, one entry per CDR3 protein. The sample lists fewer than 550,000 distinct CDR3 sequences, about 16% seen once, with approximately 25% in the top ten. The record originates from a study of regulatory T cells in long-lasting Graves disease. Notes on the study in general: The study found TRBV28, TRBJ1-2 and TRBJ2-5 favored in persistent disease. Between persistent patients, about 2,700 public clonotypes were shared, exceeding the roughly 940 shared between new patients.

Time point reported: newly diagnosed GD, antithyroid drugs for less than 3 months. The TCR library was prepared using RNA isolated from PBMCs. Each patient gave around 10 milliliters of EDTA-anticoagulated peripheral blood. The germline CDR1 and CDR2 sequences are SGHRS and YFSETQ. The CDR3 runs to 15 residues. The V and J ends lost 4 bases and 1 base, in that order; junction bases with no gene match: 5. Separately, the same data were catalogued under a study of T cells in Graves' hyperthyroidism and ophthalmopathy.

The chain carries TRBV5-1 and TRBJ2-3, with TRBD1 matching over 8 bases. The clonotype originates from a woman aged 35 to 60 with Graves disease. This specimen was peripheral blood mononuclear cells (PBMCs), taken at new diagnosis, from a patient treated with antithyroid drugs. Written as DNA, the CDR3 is TGCGCCAGCAGCGCGGAGGGACAGGGCACAGATACGCAGTATTTT. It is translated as CASSAEGQGTDTQYF.